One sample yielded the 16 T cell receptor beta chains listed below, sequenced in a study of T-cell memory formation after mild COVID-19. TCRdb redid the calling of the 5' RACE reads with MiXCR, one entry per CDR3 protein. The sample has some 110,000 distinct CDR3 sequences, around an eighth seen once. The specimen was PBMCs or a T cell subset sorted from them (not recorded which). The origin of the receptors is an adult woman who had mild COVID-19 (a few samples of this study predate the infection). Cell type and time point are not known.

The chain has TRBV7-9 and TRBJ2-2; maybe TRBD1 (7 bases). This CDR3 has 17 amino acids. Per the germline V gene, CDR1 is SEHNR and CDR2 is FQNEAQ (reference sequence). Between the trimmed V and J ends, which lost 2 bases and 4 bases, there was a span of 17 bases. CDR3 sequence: CASSLSRGDLSTGELFF. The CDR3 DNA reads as TGTGCCAGCAGCTTATCCAGGGGGGACCTGTCCACCGGGGAGCTGTTTTTT.

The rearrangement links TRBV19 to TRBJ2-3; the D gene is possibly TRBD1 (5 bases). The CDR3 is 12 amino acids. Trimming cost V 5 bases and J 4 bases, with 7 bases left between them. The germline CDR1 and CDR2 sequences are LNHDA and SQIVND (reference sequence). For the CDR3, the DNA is TGTGCCAGTAGTGGGGCCTCAGATACGCAGTATTTT. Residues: CASSGASDTQYF.

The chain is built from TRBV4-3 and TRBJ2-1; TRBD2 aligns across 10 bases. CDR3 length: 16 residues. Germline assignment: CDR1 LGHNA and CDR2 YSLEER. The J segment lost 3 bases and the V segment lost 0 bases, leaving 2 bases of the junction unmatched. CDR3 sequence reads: CASSQELAGVYNEQFF. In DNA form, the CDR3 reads TGCGCCAGCAGCCAAGAGCTAGCGGGGGTCTACAATGAGCAGTTCTTC.

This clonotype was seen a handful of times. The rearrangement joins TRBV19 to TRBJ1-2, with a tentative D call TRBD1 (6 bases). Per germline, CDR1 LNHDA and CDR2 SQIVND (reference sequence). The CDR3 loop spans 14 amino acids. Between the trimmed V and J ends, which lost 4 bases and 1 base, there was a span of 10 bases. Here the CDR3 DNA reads TGTGCCAGTAGTACCTGGACAGATAACTATGGCTACACCTTC. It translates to CASSTWTDNYGYTF. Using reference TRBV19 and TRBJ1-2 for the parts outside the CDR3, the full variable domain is DGGITQSPKYLFRKEGQNVTLSCEQNLNHDAMYWYRQDPGQGLRLIYYSQIVNDFQKGDIAEGYSVSREKKESFPLTVTSAQKNPTAFYLCASSTWTDNYGYTFGSGTRLTVV.

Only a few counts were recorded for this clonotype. In DNA, the CDR3 is TGTGCCACCAGTGACAGGGTTGATCAGCCCCAGCATTTT. Encoded protein: CATSDRVDQPQHF. The chain couples TRBV24-1 to TRBJ1-5; possibly TRBD1 for D (5 bases). There are 13 residues in the CDR3. The ends were cut back, 4 bases at V and 5 bases at J, with 8 bases in the middle. Per the germline V gene, CDR1 is KGHDR and CDR2 is SFDVKD.

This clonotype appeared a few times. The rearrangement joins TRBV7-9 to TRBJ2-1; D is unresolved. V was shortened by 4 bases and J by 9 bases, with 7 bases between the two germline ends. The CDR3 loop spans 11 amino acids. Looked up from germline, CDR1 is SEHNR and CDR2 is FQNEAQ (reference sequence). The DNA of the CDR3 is TGTGCCAGCAGCTCTAGGGTTGAGCAGTTCTTC. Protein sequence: CASSSRVEQFF.

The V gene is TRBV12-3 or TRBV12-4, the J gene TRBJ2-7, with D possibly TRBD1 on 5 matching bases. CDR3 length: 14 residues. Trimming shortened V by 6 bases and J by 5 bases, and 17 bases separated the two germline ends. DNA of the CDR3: TGTGCCAGCAGCCTGGTAGGGGCAGGCAACGAGCAGTACTTC. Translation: CASSLVGAGNEQYF.

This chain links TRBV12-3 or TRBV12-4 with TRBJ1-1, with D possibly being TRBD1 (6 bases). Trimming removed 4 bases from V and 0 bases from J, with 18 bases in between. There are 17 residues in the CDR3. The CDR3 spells CASSSSWGAAMNTEAFF. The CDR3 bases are TGTGCCAGCAGTTCAAGTTGGGGGGCAGCTATGAACACTGAAGCTTTCTTT.

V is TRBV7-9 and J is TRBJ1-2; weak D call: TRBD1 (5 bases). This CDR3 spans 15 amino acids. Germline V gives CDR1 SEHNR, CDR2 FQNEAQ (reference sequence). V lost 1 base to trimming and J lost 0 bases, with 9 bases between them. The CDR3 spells CASSLGRQPNYGYTF. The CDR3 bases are TGTGCCAGCAGCTTAGGGAGACAGCCTAACTATGGCTACACCTTC.

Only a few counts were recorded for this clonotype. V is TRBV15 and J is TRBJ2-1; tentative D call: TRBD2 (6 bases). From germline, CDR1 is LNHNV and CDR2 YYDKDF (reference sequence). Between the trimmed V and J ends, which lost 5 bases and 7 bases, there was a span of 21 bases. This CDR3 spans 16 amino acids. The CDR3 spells CATSPFREVQENEQFF. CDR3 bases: TGTGCCACCAGCCCCTTCAGGGAGGTACAGGAGAATGAGCAGTTCTTC.

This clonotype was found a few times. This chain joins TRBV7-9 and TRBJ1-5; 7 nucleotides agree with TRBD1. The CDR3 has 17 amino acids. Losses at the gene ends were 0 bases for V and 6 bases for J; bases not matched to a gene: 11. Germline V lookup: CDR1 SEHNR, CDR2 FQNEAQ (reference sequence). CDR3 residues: CASSLANAGGRGQPQHF. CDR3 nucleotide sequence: TGTGCCAGCAGCTTAGCGAATGCAGGGGGTCGCGGTCAGCCCCAGCATTTT.

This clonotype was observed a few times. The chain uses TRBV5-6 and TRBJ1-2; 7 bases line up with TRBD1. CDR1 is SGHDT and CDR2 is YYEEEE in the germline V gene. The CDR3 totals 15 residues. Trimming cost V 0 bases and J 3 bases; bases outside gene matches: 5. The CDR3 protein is CASSLGQGEDYGYTF. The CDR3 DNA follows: TGTGCCAGCAGCTTGGGACAGGGTGAAGACTATGGCTACACCTTC.

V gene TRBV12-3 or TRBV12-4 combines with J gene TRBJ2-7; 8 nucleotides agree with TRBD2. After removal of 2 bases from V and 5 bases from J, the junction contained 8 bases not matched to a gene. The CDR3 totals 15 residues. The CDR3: CASSLLAGAGHEQYF. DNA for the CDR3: TGTGCCAGCAGTTTACTAGCGGGTGCAGGCCACGAGCAGTACTTC.

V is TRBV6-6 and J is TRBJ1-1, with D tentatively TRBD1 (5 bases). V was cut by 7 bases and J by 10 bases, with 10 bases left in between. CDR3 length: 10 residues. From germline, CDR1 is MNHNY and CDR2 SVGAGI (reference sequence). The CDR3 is CASIGGVAFF. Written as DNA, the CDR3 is TGTGCCAGCATCGGGGGGGTAGCTTTCTTT.

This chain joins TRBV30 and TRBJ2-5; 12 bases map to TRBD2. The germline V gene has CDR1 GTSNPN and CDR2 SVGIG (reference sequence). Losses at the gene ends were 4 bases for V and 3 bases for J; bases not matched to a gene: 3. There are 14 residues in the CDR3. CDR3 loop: CAWTLAGGKETQYF. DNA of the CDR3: TGTGCCTGGACGCTAGCGGGAGGGAAAGAGACCCAGTACTTC.

The chain's CDR3 is CASSLPDIEAFF. The CDR3, as DNA: TGTGCCAGCAGCTTGCCAGATATTGAAGCTTTCTTT. The rearrangement joins TRBV5-5 to TRBJ1-1; the D is unclear. This CDR3 is 12 amino acids long. With 1 base removed from V and 7 bases from J, the gap between germline ends came to 8 bases. From germline, CDR1 is SGHKS and CDR2 YYEKEE (reference sequence).